This TCR beta chain was sequenced during a study of T-cell memory formation after mild COVID-19. Study-level points and caveats: The pre-infection memory compartment contained some responding clones, suggesting cross-reactive memory joined. Chiefly within CM and EM were the contracting CD4+ clones; CD8+ ones were within EMRA.

The V gene's germline CDR1 is LNHNV and CDR2 YYDKDF (reference sequence). The CDR3 is 14 amino acids. With 1 base removed from V and 8 bases from J, the gap between germline ends came to 11 bases. It was 5'RACE with constant-segment primers that produced the TCR alpha and TCR beta cDNA libraries, which carried sample barcodes and UMIs. A single record per CDR3 protein comes from TCRdb applying MiXCR to the 5' RACE reads. The repertoire holds 180,000 or so distinct CDR3 sequences, with 11% as singletons. This clonotype was seen only a few times. Its antigen remains unknown. This receptor was taken from a man aged 18 to 30 who had mild COVID-19 (a few samples of this study predate the infection). Cell type and time point are not known. The specimen sequenced was PBMCs or a T cell subset sorted from them (not recorded which). V usage is TRBV15 and J usage is TRBJ1-4, with D possibly matching TRBD1 (5 bases). The CDR3 sequence is CATSRVGGGEKLFF. CDR3 nucleotides: TGTGCCACCAGCAGAGTTGGGGGAGGGGAAAAACTGTTTTTT. Together with reference TRBV15 and TRBJ1-4, the CDR3 gives the full variable domain: DAMVIQNPRYQVTQFGKPVTLSCSQTLNHNVMYWYQQKSSQAPKLLFHYYDKDFNNEADTPDNFQSRRPNTSFCFLDIRSPGLGDTAMYLCATSRVGGGEKLFFGSGTQLSVL.